This T cell receptor (beta chain) emerged from a study of early T cells in non-severe SARS-CoV-2 infection. Across the whole study: From unsorted whole blood, bulk RNA was sequenced, and the chains remained unpaired.

This clonotype occurred many times. Antigen: not known. Germline CDR1 KGHDR, CDR2 SFDVKD. Deletions cut 3 bases from V and 1 base from J, with 2 bases between. The CDR3 is made up of 12 amino acids. TCRdb re-called the 5' RACE reads through MiXCR, storing one row per CDR3 protein. Among approximately 97,000 distinct CDR3 sequences listed, 8% to 13% were seen once. Study-level findings and limits: VDJdb matching skewed toward anti-spike CD8 responses, missing private and CD4 specificities.

The sequencing here drew on whole blood, taken at baseline. The receptor was isolated from an adult who was a healthcare worker with PCR-confirmed SARS-CoV-2 infection or an uninfected control (not recorded which). The genes are TRBV24-1 and TRBJ1-1; no definite D call. CDR3 coding DNA: TGTGCCACCAGTGATCCGAACACTGAAGCTTTCTTT. It yields the protein CATSDPNTEAFF.